The 21 T cell receptor beta chains below come from one sample, sequenced in a study of blood T cell repertoires in COVID-19. Sequencing was performed with immunoSEQ multiplex PCR; in TCRdb, only in-frame clones are kept and a portion is missing. Counted here are about 670,000 clones, about 87% occurring once; the ten biggest clones make up about 0.24%. Sequenced material: peripheral blood. These receptors all stem from a woman aged 18-29 years with acute or convalescent COVID-19.

The gene calls are TRBV9 and TRBJ1-2; D unresolved. The CDR3 extends over 14 amino acids. Trimming removed 4 bases from V and 4 bases from J, with 14 bases in between. Germline CDR1 is SGDLS and CDR2 is YYNGEE. This CDR3 reads CASSPEGFGYGYTF. CDR3 in DNA: TGTGCCAGCAGCCCCGAGGGATTTGGCTATGGCTACACCTTC.

In its sample, this clone was seen once. This chain uses TRBV23-1 with TRBJ1-3; D ambiguous. TRBV23-1 is reported as an ORF; its role is uncertain. This CDR3 spans 17 amino acids. Trimming cost V 1 base and J 0 bases, with 13 bases left between them. The CDR3 sequence: CASSQYFDGDSGNTIYF. The CDR3 DNA is TGCGCCAGCAGTCAATATTTCGACGGAGACTCTGGAAACACCATATATTTT.

The sample holds one count of this clone. J is TRBJ1-3 and V is TRBV7-2; D unclear. Germline-derived CDR1 and CDR2 are SGHTA and FQGNSA. The CDR3 has 14 amino acids. The V gene lost 5 bases and the J gene lost 0 bases, with 8 bases spanning the gap. The CDR3 is CASSPLASGNTIYF. As DNA, the CDR3 is TGTGCCAGCAGCCCGTTGGCCTCTGGAAACACCATATATTTT.

This chain links TRBV19 with TRBJ1-1; 10 nucleotides match TRBD1. The CDR3 covers 14 residues. The germline V gene has CDR1 LNHDA and CDR2 SQIVND (reference sequence). Germline trimming cut 3 bases from V and 8 bases from J; bases unmatched to any gene: 6. CDR3 residues: CASSMPRQGAEAFF. The CDR3 DNA reads as TGTGCCAGTAGTATGCCTAGACAGGGGGCCGAAGCTTTCTTT.

This chain links TRBV19 with TRBJ1-1; 8 bases are a match to TRBD1. Germline assignment: CDR1 LNHDA and CDR2 SQIVND (reference sequence). The V segment lost 1 base and the J segment 4 bases; nucleotides outside the gene matches: 8. This CDR3 has 16 amino acids. CDR3 nucleotides: TGTGCCAGTAGTATAGGGATCGGACAGGGCTTCACTGAAGCTTTCTTT. Translating it yields CASSIGIGQGFTEAFF.

The chain carries TRBV13 and TRBJ1-2, with D perhaps matching TRBD1 (6 bases). This CDR3 contains 13 residues. Trimming removed 0 bases from V and 8 bases from J, with 10 bases in between. Germline CDR1 is PRHDT and CDR2 is FYEKMQ (reference sequence). CDR3 protein: CASSLGQGTGYTF. CDR3 sequence (DNA): TGTGCCAGCAGCTTAGGGCAGGGGACAGGCTACACCTTC.

CDR3: CASSFFETQYF. The CDR3, as DNA: TGTGCCAGCAGCTTTTTTGAGACGCAGTATTTT. The J gene is TRBJ2-3, the V gene TRBV7-8; D gene uncertain. CDR1 is SGHVS, CDR2 FQNEAQ, per germline. V was clipped by 3 bases and J by 9 bases, with 7 bases between them. The CDR3 extends over 11 amino acids.

There are a few counts of this clone. This chain uses TRBV6-5 with TRBJ2-7, with TRBD1 identical over 7 bases. The CDR3 contains 13 residues. The V gene's germline CDR1 is MNHEY and CDR2 SVGAGI. DNA for the CDR3: TGTGCAGTAGAGGGGGCCGGACGGTTCGAGCAGTACTTC. This codes for CAVEGAGRFEQYF.

The genes are TRBV7-9 and TRBJ1-3; D is possibly TRBD1 (6 bases). V was clipped by 5 bases and J by 8 bases, with 16 bases between them. The CDR3 covers 14 residues. Germline V gene lookup returns CDR1 SEHNR and CDR2 FQNEAQ (reference sequence). The CDR3 DNA sequence: TGTGCCAGCAGCACCCACAGGGCCGAAGACACCATATATTTT. Its translation is CASSTHRAEDTIYF.

The chain is built from TRBV18 and TRBJ1-1; TRBD1 might be the D (6 bases). Deletions cut 2 bases from V and 7 bases from J, with 14 bases between. In germline, CDR1 is KGHSH, CDR2 LQKENI. This CDR3 spans 14 amino acids. CDR3 sequence (DNA): TGTGCCAGCTCACCAGAGACAGGTCTACATGAAGCTTTCTTT. Amino acids: CASSPETGLHEAFF.

The rearrangement links TRBV9 to TRBJ2-1; 9 bases fit TRBD2. Germline trimming cut 4 bases from V and 6 bases from J; bases unmatched to any gene: 8. Germline V lookup: CDR1 SGDLS, CDR2 YYNGEE. This CDR3 has 15 amino acids. In DNA form, the CDR3 reads TGTGCCAGCAGCCTCCAGCGGGGGGCCCCCAATGAGCAGTTCTTC. It translates to CASSLQRGAPNEQFF.

The chain employs TRBV3-1 (or the pseudogene TRBV3-2) and TRBJ1-2, with 10 bases lining up with TRBD1. Germline V gene data show CDR1 as LGHDT and CDR2 as YNNKEL (reference sequence). This CDR3 contains 13 residues. V was pared by 8 bases and J by 8 bases, with 8 bases of the junction left unmatched. CDR3 DNA sequence: TGTGCCAGCGGCCTGACAGGGGGCGTAGGCTACACCTTC. Translating gives CASGLTGGVGYTF.

The count of this clone is one. The gene calls are TRBV3-1 (or the pseudogene TRBV3-2) and TRBJ1-4; D gene ambiguous. V lost 7 bases and J 6 bases, leaving 9 bases between the germline ends. The CDR3 is 12 amino acids. Germline loops: CDR1 LGHDT, CDR2 YNNKEL (reference sequence). In DNA, the CDR3 is TGTGCCAGCAAAACGCGGGATGAAAAACTGTTTTTT. Residues: CASKTRDEKLFF.

This chain links TRBV19 with TRBJ1-6; a possible D gene is TRBD1 (6 bases). The CDR3 consists of 14 residues. The germline V and J ends were trimmed by 6 bases and 10 bases, with 16 bases remaining between them. Germline V CDR1 and CDR2: LNHDA, SQIVND (reference sequence). This CDR3 reads CASRNHREGSPLHF. CDR3 coding DNA: TGTGCCAGTAGGAATCACAGGGAAGGGTCACCCCTCCACTTT.

Only one count was recorded for this clone. This chain uses TRBV5-5 with TRBJ1-3; D is uncertain. Germline V lookup: CDR1 SGHKS, CDR2 YYEKEE (reference sequence). V lost 0 bases and J 0 bases, leaving 7 bases between the germline ends. This CDR3 comprises 15 residues. The CDR3 here is CASSLGLNSGNTIYF. For the CDR3, the DNA is TGTGCCAGCAGCTTGGGGCTCAACTCTGGAAACACCATATATTTT.

J is TRBJ1-2 and V is TRBV19, with D uncertain. Germline V gene lookup returns CDR1 LNHDA and CDR2 SQIVND (reference sequence). Trimming took off 3 bases at V and 3 bases at J, with 14 bases between the two ends. CDR3 size: 15 residues. The chain's CDR3 is CASSIARPVDYGYTF. Here the CDR3 DNA reads TGTGCCAGTAGTATCGCTAGGCCCGTCGACTATGGCTACACCTTC.

The CDR3 nucleotides are TGTGCCACCAGCAGAGATCCGGGAGGCTTGGATGGCTACACCTTC. Translated: CATSRDPGGLDGYTF. The chain links TRBV15 to TRBJ1-2; D call uncertain. The CDR3 covers 15 residues. From germline, CDR1 is LNHNV and CDR2 YYDKDF (reference sequence). V dropped 0 bases and J dropped 6 bases, with 14 bases sitting between them.

V is TRBV5-6 and J is TRBJ1-6, with 10 bases identical to TRBD1. V dropped 6 bases and J dropped 2; count of bases not matched to a gene: 11. The CDR3 has 18 residues. Germline values: CDR1 SGHDT, CDR2 YYEEEE. The CDR3 region has the DNA TGTGCCAGCAAAAAGGGACAGGGGTTAGTCCCCTATAATTCACCCCTCCACTTT. Amino acid sequence: CASKKGQGLVPYNSPLHF.

This chain joins TRBV30 and TRBJ2-2, with unresolved D. The CDR3 runs to 14 residues. Deletions cut 1 base from V and 5 bases from J, with 11 bases between. Germline values: CDR1 GTSNPN, CDR2 SVGIG (reference sequence). CDR3 region: CAWSGGVRTGELFF. CDR3 coding DNA: TGTGCCTGGAGTGGCGGTGTAAGGACCGGGGAGCTGTTTTTT.

The chain recombines TRBV10-3 with TRBJ2-7; 8 nucleotides agree with TRBD1. CDR1 is ENHRY, CDR2 SYGVKD, per germline. This CDR3 contains 15 residues. V was pared by 6 bases and J by 0 bases, with 7 bases of the junction left unmatched. The CDR3 sequence: CAIRDREFLSYEQYF. The CDR3, as DNA: TGTGCCATCAGGGACAGGGAATTCCTCTCCTACGAGCAGTACTTC.

This clone appeared once. The J gene is TRBJ2-1, the V gene TRBV25-1; 7 bases agree with TRBD1. The CDR3 covers 13 residues. The germline CDR1 and CDR2 sequences are MGHDK and SYGVNS. J was trimmed by 11 bases and V by 2 bases; bases with no gene match: 6. DNA for the CDR3: TGTGCCAGCAGTGAAGGGGGACAGCACCAGCAGTTCTTC. It yields the protein CASSEGGQHQQFF.